The subject of this entry is one T cell receptor (beta chain). Its antigen is as yet unknown. The data are from a study of shared clonotypes between healthy human individuals. General observations from the study: The study generally estimated greater richness for naive than memory subsets.

The naive CD8 subset, CD45RO-negative cells positively selected for CCR7, excluded terminally differentiated effector memory CD45RA+ cells. The method was immunoSEQ multiplex PCR; TCRdb's version includes in-frame clones alone and lacks a portion of them. The table lists some 1,900,000 clones, over 85% of them singletons, with 0.9% to 1.5% in the top ten. CDR1 SGHRS and CDR2 YFSETQ come from the germline V gene. The CDR3 sequence is 15 residues long. Deletions cut 0 bases from V and 3 bases from J, with 10 bases between. This clonotype originated in a man between 18 and 29 years old in good health. What was sequenced was naive CD8+ T cells sorted from blood. The chain employs TRBV5-1 and TRBJ2-1; tentative D call: TRBD2 (5 bases). CDR3 in DNA: TGCGCCAGCAGCTTGGGCGGACTTTTCTACAATGAGCAGTTCTTC. Residues: CASSLGGLFYNEQFF.